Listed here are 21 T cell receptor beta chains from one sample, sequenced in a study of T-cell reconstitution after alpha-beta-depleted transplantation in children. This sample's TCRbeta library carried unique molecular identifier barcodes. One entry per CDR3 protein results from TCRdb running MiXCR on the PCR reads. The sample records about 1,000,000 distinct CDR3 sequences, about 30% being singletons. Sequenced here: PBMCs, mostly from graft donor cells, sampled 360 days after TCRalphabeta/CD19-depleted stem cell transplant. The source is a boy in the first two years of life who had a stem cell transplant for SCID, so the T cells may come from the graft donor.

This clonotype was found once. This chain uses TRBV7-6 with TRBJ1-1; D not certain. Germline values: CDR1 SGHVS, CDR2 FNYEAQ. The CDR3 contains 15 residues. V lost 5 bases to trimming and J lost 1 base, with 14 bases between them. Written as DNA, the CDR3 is TGTGCCAGCAGCCGGAGGCCGCAAGGGAACACTGAAGCTTTCTTT. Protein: CASSRRPQGNTEAFF. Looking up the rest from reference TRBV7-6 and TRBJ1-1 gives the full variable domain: GAGVSQSPRYKVTKRGQDVALRCDPISGHVSLYWYRQALGQGPEFLTYFNYEAQQDKSGLPNDRFSAERPEGSISTLTIQRTEQRDSAMYRCASSRRPQGNTEAFFGQGTRLTVV.

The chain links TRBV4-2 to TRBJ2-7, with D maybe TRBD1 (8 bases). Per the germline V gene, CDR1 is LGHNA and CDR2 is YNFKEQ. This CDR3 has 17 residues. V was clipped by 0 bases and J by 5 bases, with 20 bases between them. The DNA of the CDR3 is TGTGCCAGCAGCCAAGATCCGGGGAGGGCAGGGGGCAACGAGCAGTACTTC. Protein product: CASSQDPGRAGGNEQYF.

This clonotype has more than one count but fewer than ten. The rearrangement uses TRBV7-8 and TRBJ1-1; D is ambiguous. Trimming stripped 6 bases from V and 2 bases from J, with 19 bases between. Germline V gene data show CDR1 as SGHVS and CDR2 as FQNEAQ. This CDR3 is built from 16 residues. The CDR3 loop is CASSIGYAYFNTEAFF. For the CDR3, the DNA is TGTGCCAGCAGTATAGGGTACGCGTACTTCAACACTGAAGCTTTCTTT.

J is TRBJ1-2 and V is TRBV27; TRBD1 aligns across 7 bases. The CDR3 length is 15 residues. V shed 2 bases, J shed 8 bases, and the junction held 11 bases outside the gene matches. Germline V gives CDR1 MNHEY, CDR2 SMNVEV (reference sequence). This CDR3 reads CASSLRPHRGNGYTF. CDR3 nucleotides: TGTGCCAGCAGTTTAAGACCCCACAGGGGAAACGGCTACACCTTC.

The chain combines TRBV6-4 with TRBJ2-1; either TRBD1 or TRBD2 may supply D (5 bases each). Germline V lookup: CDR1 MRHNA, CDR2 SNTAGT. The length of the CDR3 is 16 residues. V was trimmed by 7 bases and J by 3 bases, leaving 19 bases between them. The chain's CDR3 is CASNSAPGRNYNEQFF. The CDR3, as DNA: TGTGCCAGCAATAGCGCCCCGGGACGAAACTACAATGAGCAGTTCTTC.

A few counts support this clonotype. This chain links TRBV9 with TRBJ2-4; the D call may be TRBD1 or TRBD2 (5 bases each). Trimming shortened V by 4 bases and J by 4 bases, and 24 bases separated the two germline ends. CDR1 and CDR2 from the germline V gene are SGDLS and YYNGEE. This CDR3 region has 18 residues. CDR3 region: CASSQRTTAAWGKNIQYF. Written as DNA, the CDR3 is TGTGCCAGCAGCCAAAGGACGACTGCAGCCTGGGGGAAAAACATTCAGTACTTC.

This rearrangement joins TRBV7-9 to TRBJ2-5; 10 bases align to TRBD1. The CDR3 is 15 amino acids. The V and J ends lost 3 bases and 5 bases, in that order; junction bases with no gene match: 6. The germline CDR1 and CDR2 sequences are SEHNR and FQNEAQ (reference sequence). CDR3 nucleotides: TGTGCCAGCAGCTTGGACAGGGGGAGAAAGGAGACCCAGTACTTC. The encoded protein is CASSLDRGRKETQYF. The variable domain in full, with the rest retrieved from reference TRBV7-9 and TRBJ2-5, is DTGVSQNPRHKITKRGQNVTFRCDPISEHNRLYWYRQTLGQGPEFLTYFQNEAQLEKSRLLSDRFSAERPKGSFSTLEIQRTEQGDSAMYLCASSLDRGRKETQYFGPGTRLLVL.

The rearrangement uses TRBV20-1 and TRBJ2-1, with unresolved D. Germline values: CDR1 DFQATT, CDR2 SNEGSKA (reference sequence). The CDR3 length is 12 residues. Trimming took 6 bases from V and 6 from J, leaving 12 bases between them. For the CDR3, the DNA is TGCAGTGCAAAAGTAGTTCCCAATGAGCAGTTCTTC. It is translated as CSAKVVPNEQFF.

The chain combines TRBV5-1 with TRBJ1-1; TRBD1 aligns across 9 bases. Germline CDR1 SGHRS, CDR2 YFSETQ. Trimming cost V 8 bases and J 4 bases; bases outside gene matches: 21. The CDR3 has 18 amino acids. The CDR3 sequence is CARTNLDRDRVRGTEAFF. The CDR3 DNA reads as TGCGCCAGAACCAATCTTGACCGGGACAGGGTCAGAGGCACTGAAGCTTTCTTT.

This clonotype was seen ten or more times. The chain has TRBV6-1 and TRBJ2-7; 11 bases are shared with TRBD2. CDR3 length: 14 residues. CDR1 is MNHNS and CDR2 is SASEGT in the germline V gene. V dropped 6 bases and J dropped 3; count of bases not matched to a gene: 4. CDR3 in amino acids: CASSPGTSGYEQYF. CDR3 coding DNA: TGTGCCAGCAGCCCGGGGACTAGCGGCTACGAGCAGTACTTC.

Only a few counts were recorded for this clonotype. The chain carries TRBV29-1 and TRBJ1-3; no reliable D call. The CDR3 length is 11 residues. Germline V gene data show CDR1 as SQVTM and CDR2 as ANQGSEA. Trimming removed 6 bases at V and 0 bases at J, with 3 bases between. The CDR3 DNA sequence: TGCAGCGTCAACTCTGGAAACACCATATATTTT. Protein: CSVNSGNTIYF.

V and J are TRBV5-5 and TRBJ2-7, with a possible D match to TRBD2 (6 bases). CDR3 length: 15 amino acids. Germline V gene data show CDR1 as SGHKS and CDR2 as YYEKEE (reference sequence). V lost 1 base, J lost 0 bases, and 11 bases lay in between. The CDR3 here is CASSLIAGYSYEQYF. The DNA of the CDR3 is TGTGCCAGCAGCTTGATTGCGGGGTACTCCTACGAGCAGTACTTC.

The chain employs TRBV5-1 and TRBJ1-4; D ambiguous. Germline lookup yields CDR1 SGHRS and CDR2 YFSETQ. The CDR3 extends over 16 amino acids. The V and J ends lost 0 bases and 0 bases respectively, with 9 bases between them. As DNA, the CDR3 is TGCGCCAGCAGCTTGGGTCACAGTGCAACTAATGAAAAACTGTTTTTT. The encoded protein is CASSLGHSATNEKLFF. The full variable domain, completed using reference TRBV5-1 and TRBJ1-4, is KAGVTQTPRYLIKTRGQQVTLSCSPISGHRSVSWYQQTPGQGLQFLFEYFSETQRNKGNFPGRFSGRQFSNSRSEMNVSTLELGDSALYLCASSLGHSATNEKLFFGSGTQLSVL.

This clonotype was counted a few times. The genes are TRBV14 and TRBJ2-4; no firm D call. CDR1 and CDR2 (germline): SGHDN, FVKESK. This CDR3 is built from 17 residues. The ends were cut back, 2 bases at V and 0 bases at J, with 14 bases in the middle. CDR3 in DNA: TGTGCCAGCAGCCAATATTCCCGGAACCTAGCCAAAAACATTCAGTACTTC. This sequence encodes CASSQYSRNLAKNIQYF.

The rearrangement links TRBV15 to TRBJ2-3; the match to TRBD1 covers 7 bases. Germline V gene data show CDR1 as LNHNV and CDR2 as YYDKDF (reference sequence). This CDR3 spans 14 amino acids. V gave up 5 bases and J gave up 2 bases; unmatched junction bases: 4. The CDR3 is CATSQRGLTDTQYF. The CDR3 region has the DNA TGTGCCACCAGCCAGAGGGGGCTCACAGATACGCAGTATTTT.

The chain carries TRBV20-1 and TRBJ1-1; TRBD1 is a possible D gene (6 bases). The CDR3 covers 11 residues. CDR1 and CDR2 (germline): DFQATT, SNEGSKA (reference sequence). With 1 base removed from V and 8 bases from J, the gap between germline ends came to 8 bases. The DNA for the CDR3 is TGCAGTGCTAGAGGAACAGGGGAAGCTTTCTTT. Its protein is CSARGTGEAFF.

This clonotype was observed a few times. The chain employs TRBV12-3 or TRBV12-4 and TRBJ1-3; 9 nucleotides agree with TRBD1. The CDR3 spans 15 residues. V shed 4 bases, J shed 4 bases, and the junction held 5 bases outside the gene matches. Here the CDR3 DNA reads TGTGCCAGCAGTTACCCCACAGGGGGCGGAAACACCATATATTTT. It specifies CASSYPTGGGNTIYF.

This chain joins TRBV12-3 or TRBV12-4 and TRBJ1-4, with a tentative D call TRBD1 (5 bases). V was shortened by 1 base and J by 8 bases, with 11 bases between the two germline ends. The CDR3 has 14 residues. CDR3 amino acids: CASSLDGGVEKLFF. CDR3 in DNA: TGTGCCAGCAGTTTAGATGGGGGGGTGGAAAAACTGTTTTTT.

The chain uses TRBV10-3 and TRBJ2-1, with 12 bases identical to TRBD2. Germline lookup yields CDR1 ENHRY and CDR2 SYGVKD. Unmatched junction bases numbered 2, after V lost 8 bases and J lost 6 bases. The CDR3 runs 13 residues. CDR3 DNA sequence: TGTGCCATCTCTAGCGGGGGGGCCAATGAGCAGTTCTTC. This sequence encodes CAISSGGANEQFF.

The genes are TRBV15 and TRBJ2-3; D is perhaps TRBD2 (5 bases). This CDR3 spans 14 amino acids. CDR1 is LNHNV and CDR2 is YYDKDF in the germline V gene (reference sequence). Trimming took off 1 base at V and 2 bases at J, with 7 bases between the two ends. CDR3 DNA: TGTGCCACCAGCAGAGTCGGGGTCACAGATACGCAGTATTTT. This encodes CATSRVGVTDTQYF.

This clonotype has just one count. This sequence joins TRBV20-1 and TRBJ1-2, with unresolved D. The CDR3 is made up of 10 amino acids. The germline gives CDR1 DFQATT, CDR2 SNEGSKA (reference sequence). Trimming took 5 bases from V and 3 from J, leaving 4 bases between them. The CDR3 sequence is CSAWDYGYTF. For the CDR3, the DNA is TGCAGTGCTTGGGACTATGGCTACACCTTC.